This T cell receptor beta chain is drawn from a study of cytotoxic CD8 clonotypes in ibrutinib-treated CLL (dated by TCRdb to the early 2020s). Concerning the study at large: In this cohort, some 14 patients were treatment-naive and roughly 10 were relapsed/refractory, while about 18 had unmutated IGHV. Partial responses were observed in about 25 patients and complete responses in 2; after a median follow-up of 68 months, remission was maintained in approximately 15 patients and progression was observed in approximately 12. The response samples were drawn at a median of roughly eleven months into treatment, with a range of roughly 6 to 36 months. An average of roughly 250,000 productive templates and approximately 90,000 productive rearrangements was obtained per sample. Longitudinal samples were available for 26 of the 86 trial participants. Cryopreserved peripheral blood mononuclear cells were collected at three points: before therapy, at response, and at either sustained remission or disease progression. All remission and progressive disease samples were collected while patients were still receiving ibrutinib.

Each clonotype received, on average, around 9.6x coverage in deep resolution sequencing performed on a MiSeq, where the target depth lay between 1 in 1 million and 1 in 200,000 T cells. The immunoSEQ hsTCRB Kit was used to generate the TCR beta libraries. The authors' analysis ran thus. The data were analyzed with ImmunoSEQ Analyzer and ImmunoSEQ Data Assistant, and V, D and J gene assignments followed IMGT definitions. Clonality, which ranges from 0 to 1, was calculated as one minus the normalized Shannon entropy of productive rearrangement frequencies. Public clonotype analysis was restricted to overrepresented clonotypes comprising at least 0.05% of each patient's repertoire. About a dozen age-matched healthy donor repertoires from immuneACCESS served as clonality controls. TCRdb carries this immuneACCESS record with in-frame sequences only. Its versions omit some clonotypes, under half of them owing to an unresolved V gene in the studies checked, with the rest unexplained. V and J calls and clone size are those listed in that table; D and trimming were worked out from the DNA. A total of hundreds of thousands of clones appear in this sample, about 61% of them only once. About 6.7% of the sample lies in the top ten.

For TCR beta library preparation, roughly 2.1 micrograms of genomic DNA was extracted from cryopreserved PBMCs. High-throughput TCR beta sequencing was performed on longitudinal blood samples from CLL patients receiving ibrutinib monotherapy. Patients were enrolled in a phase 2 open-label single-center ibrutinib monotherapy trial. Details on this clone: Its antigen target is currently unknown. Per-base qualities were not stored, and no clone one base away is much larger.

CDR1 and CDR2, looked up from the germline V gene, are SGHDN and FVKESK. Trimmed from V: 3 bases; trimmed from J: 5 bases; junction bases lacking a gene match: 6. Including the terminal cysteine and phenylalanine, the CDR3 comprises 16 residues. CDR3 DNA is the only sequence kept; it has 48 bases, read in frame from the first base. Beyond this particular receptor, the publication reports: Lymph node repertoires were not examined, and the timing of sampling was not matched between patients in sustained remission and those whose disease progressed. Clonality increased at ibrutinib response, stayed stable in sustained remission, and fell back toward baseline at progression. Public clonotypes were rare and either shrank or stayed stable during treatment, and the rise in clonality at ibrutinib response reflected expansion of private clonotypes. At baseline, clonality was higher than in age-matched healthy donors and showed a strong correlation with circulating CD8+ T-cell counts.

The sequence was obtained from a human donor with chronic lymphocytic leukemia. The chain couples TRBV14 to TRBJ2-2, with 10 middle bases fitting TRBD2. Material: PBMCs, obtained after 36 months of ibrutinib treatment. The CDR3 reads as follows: CASSHTSGTKTGELFF. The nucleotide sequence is TGTGCCAGCAGCCACACTAGCGGGACAAAGACCGGGGAGCTGTTTTTT.